This TCR beta chain was sequenced for a study of Graves' ophthalmopathy and Graves' hyperthyroidism. Transcripts of RNA were the source for amplifying TCR beta CDR3 regions. Amplification began with first-round RT-PCR using HTBI primers, then second-round multiplex PCR was performed. TCRdb called the multiplex PCR reads again in MiXCR, with one record for every CDR3 protein. The table has 200,000 to 250,000 distinct CDR3 sequences, roughly 21% seen once. There are many counts of this clonotype. Sequencing was performed on peripheral blood. The receptor's source is a woman aged 45-59 years with Graves' ophthalmopathy.

The CDR3 spells CASSYETGKETQYF. The CDR3 nucleotides read TGCGCCAGCAGCTACGAGACAGGGAAAGAGACCCAGTACTTC. The rearrangement links TRBV5-1 to TRBJ2-5; the match to TRBD1 covers 7 bases. The germline V gene encodes CDR1 SGHRS and CDR2 YFSETQ. This CDR3 is 14 amino acids long. Unmatched junction bases numbered 5, after V lost 3 bases and J lost 3 bases.